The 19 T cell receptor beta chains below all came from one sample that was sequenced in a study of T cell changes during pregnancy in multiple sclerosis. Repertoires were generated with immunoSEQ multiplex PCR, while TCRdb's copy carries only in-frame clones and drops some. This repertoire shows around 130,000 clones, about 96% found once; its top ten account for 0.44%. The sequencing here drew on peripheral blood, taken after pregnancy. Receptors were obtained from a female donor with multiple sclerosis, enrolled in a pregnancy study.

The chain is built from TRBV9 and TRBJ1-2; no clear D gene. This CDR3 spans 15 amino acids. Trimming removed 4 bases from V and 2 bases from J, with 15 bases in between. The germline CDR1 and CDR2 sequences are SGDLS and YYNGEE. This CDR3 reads CASSSRSGRNYGYTF. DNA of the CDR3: TGTGCCAGCAGCTCCCGCTCGGGAAGAAACTATGGCTACACCTTC.

The CDR3 loop reads CASSKRGRANTGELFF. Written as DNA, the CDR3 is TGTGCCAGTAGTAAACGTGGGAGGGCGAACACCGGGGAGCTGTTTTTT. The chain uses TRBV19 and TRBJ2-2; 7 positions agree with TRBD2. Germline V CDR1 and CDR2: LNHDA, SQIVND (reference sequence). This CDR3 comprises 16 residues. With 4 bases clipped from V and 0 bases from J, the junction kept 5 bases outside the gene matches.

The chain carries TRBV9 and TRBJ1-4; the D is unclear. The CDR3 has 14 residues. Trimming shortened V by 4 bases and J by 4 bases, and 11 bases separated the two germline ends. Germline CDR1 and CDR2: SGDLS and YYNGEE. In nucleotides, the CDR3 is TGTGCCAGCAGCAAGTTGTCGGTTAATGAAAAACTGTTTTTT. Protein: CASSKLSVNEKLFF.

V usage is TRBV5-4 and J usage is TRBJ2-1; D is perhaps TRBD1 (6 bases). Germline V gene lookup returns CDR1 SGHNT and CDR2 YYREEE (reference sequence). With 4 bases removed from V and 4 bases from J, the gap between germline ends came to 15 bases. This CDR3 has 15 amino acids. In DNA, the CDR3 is TGTGCCAGCAGCGTCACAGGGATGGGATACAATGAGCAGTTCTTC. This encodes CASSVTGMGYNEQFF.

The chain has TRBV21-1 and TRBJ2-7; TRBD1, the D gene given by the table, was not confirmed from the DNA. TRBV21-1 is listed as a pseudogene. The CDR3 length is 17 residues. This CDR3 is CASSKNRGQGARYEQYF. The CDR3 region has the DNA TGTGCCAGCAGCAAAAACCGGGGGCAGGGGGCCCGGTACGAGCAGTACTTC.

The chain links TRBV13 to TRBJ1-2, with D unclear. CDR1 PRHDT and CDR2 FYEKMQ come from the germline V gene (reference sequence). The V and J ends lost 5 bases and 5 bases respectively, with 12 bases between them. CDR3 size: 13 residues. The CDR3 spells CASSPGLSYGYTF. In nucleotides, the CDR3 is TGTGCCAGCAGCCCTGGACTGAGTTATGGCTACACCTTC.

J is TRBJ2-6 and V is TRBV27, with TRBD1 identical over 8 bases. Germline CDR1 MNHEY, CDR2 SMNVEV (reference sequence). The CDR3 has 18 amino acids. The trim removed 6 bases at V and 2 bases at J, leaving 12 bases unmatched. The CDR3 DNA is TGTGCCAGCAGCCATTATCGGGGCAGGGGGCCTGGGGCCAACGTCCTGACTTTC. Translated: CASSHYRGRGPGANVLTF.

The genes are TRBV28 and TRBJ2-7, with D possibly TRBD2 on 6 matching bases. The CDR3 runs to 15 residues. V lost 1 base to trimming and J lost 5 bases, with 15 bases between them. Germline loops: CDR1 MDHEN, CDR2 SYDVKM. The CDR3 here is CASSLYRGTPNEQYF. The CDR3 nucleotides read TGTGCCAGCAGTTTATATCGGGGGACCCCTAACGAGCAGTACTTC.

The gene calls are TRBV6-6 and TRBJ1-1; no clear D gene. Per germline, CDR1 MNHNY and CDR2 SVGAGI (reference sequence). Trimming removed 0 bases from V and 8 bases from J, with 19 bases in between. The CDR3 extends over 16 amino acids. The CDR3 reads CASSYSPQSTREEAFF. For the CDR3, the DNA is TGTGCCAGCAGTTACTCGCCGCAGTCCACTAGAGAGGAAGCTTTCTTT.

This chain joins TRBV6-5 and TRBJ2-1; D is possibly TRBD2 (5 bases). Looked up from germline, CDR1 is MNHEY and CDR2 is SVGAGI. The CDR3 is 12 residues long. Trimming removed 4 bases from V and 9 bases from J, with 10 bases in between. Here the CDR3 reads CASSFGGSEQFF. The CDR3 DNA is TGTGCCAGCAGTTTCGGAGGTAGTGAGCAGTTCTTC.

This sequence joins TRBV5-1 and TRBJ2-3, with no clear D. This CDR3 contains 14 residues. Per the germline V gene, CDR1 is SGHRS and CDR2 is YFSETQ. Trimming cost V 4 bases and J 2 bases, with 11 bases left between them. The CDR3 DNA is TGCGCCAGCAGCGAAGGCGGAACCACAGATACGCAGTATTTT. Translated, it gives CASSEGGTTDTQYF.

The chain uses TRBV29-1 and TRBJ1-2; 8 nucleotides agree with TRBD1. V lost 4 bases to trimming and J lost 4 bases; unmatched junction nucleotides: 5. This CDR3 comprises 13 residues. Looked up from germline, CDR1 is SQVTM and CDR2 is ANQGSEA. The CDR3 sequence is CSVADRGTYGYTF. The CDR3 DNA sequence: TGCAGCGTTGCCGACAGGGGAACCTATGGCTACACCTTC.

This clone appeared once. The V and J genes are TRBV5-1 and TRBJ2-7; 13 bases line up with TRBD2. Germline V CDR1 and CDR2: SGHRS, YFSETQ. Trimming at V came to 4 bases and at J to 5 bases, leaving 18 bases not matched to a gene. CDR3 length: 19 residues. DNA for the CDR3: TGCGCCAGCAGCCTAAGTCGAGGACTAGCGGGAGAGATTTTTAACGAGCAGTACTTC. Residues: CASSLSRGLAGEIFNEQYF.

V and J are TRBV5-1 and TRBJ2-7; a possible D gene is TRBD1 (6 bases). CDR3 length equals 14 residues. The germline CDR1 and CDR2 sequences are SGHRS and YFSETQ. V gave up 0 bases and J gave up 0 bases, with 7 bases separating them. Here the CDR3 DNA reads TGCGCCAGCAGCTTGGAACAGGGCTCCTACGAGCAGTACTTC. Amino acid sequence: CASSLEQGSYEQYF.

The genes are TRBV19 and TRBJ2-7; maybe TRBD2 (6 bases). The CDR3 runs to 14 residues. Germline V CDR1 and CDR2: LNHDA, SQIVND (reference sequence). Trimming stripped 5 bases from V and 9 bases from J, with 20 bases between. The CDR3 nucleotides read TGTGCCAGTAGTGTCGGCGGGACCACGCTGGGGCAGTACTTC. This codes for CASSVGGTTLGQYF. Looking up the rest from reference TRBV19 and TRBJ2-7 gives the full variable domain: DGGITQSPKYLFRKEGQNVTLSCEQNLNHDAMYWYRQDPGQGLRLIYYSQIVNDFQKGDIAEGYSVSREKKESFPLTVTSAQKNPTAFYLCASSVGGTTLGQYFGPGTRLTVT.

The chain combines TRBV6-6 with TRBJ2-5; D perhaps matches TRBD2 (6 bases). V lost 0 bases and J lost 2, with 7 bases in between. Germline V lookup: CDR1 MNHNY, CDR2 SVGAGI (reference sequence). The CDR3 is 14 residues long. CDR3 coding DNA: TGTGCCAGCAGTTACTCGGGAGGTCAAGAGACCCAGTACTTC. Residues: CASSYSGGQETQYF.

Written as DNA, the CDR3 is TGTGCCACCAGCAGAGATCCTGGCGGGAACTACAATGAGCAGTTCTTC. Translating it yields CATSRDPGGNYNEQFF. The chain links TRBV15 to TRBJ2-1, with D possibly matching TRBD2 (6 bases). The CDR3 loop spans 16 amino acids. V was shortened by 0 bases and J by 3 bases, with 12 bases between the two germline ends. Germline V gene data show CDR1 as LNHNV and CDR2 as YYDKDF (reference sequence). Full variable domain (missing parts from reference TRBV15 and TRBJ2-1): DAMVIQNPRYQVTQFGKPVTLSCSQTLNHNVMYWYQQKSSQAPKLLFHYYDKDFNNEADTPDNFQSRRPNTSFCFLDIRSPGLGDTAMYLCATSRDPGGNYNEQFFGPGTRLTVL.

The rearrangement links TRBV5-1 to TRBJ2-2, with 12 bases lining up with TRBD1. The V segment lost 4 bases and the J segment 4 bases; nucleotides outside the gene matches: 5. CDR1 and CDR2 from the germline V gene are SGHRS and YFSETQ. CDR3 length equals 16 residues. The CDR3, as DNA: TGCGCCAGCAGCCTACGGGACAGGGGGCCCACCGGGGAGCTGTTTTTT. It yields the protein CASSLRDRGPTGELFF.

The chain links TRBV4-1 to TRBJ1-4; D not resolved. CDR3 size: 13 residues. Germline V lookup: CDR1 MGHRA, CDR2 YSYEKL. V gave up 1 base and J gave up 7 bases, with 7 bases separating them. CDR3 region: CASSQAGTEKLFF. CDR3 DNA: TGCGCCAGCAGCCAAGCAGGAACTGAAAAACTGTTTTTT.